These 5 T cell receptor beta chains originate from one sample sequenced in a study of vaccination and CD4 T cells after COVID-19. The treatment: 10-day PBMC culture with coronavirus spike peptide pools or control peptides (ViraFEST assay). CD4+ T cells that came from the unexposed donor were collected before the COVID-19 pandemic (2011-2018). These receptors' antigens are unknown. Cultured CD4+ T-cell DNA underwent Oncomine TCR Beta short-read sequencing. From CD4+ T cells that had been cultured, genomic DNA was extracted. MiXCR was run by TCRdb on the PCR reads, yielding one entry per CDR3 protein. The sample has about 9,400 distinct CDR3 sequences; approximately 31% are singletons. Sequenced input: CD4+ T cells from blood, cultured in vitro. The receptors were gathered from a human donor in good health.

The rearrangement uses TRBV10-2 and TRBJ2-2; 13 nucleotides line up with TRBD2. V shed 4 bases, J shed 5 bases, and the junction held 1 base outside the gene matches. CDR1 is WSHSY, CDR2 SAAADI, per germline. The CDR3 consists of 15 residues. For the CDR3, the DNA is TGCGCCAGCAGTGCACTAGCGGGAGGGACCGGGGAGCTGTTTTTT. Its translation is CASSALAGGTGELFF.

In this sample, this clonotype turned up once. The CDR3 loop reads CASSFGSWASTDTQYF. DNA for the CDR3: TGTGCCAGCAGTTTTGGGAGCTGGGCTAGCACAGATACGCAGTATTTT. The rearrangement joins TRBV27 to TRBJ2-3; D may be TRBD2 (5 bases). Germline V gene data show CDR1 as MNHEY and CDR2 as SMNVEV (reference sequence). V lost 3 bases to trimming and J lost 0 bases, with 13 bases between them. The CDR3 is made up of 16 amino acids.

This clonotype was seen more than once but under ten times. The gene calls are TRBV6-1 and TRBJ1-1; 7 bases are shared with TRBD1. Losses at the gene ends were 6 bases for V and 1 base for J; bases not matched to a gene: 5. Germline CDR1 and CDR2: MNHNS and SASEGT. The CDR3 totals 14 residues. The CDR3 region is CASRLGGSNTEAFF. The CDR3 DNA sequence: TGTGCCAGCAGATTAGGGGGCTCGAACACTGAAGCTTTCTTT.

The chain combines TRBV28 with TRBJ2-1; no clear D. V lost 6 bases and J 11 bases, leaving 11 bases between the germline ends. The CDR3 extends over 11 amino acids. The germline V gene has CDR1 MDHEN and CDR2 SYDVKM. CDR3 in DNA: TGTGCCAGCAGCCAGACCTTTAAGCAGTTCTTC. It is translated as CASSQTFKQFF.

CDR3 loop: CASSVDIPYEQYF. The CDR3 DNA sequence: TGTGCCAGCAGTGTGGACATACCCTACGAGCAGTACTTC. The chain employs TRBV2 and TRBJ2-7, with D possibly being TRBD1 (5 bases). The ends were cut back, 4 bases at V and 2 bases at J, with 9 bases in the middle. Germline V gene lookup returns CDR1 SNHLY and CDR2 FYNNEI. CDR3 size: 13 residues.